This paragraph reports one TCR beta chain. MiXCR, run by TCRdb on the PCR reads, gives a single entry per CDR3 protein. The sample carries 490,000 or so distinct CDR3 sequences, approximately 25% recorded once. Germline V lookup: CDR1 MNHEY, CDR2 SMNVEV (reference sequence). V lost 2 bases, J lost 9 bases, and 4 bases stayed unmatched. The CDR3 runs to 14 residues. The sample originates from a study of molecular identifiers for immune sequencing clone quantification. Sequenced input: naive CD8+ T cells from blood, with Jurkat cell RNA spiked in. Subset here: FACS-sorted CD8+CD4-CCR7+CD45RA+ naive T cells. The chain employs TRBV27 and TRBJ2-1; 10 bases fit TRBD2. This receptor was taken from a human donor in good health. Some libraries in this study had Jurkat cell RNA spiked in. CDR3 bases: TGTGCCAGCAGTTTAGGTTTAGCGGGGGGTGAGCAGTTCTTC. Its protein product is CASSLGLAGGEQFF.